This T cell receptor beta chain was obtained from a study of blood T cell repertoires in COVID-19. Overall study context: The United States, Italy and Spain were the sources of the acute and convalescent COVID-19 samples. From T cells, B-cell-depleted T cells, or PBMCs came the material, which was cDNA or gDNA.

This CDR3 is built from 14 residues. Germline V gene data show CDR1 as SGHNT and CDR2 as YYREEE (reference sequence). V shed 3 bases and J shed 2 bases, with 11 bases lying between them. Authors' methods: Amplification with reference gene primers provided the estimates of nucleated cell counts. Only in-frame clones appear in the TCRdb table, and some are missing; sequencing was by immunoSEQ multiplex PCR. That table gives V, J and clone size, and the DNA gave D and trimming. The sample contains fewer than 110,000 clones, around 92% of which appear only once. Sequencing was carried out using peripheral blood. The rearrangement joins TRBV5-4 to TRBJ2-5; a weak D match, TRBD1 (6 bases). The sequence derives from a woman aged 60-70 years with acute or convalescent COVID-19. CDR3 protein: CASSSTGDQETQYF. In DNA form, the CDR3 reads TGTGCCAGCAGCTCGACAGGAGATCAAGAGACCCAGTACTTC.